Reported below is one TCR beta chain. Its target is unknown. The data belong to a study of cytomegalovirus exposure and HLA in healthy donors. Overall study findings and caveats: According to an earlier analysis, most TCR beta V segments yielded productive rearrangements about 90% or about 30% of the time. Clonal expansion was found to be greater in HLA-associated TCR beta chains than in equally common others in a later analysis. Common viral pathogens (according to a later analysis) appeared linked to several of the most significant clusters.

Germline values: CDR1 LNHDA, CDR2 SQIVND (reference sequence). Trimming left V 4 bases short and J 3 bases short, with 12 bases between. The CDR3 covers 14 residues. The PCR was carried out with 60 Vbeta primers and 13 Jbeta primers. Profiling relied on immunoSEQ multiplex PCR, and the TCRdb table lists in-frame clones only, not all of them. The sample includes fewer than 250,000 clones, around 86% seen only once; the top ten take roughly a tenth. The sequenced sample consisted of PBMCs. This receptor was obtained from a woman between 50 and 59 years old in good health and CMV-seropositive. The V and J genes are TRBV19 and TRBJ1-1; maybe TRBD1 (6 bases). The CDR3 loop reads CASSKFQGHTEAFF. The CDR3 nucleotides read TGTGCCAGTAGTAAGTTCCAGGGGCACACTGAAGCTTTCTTT.